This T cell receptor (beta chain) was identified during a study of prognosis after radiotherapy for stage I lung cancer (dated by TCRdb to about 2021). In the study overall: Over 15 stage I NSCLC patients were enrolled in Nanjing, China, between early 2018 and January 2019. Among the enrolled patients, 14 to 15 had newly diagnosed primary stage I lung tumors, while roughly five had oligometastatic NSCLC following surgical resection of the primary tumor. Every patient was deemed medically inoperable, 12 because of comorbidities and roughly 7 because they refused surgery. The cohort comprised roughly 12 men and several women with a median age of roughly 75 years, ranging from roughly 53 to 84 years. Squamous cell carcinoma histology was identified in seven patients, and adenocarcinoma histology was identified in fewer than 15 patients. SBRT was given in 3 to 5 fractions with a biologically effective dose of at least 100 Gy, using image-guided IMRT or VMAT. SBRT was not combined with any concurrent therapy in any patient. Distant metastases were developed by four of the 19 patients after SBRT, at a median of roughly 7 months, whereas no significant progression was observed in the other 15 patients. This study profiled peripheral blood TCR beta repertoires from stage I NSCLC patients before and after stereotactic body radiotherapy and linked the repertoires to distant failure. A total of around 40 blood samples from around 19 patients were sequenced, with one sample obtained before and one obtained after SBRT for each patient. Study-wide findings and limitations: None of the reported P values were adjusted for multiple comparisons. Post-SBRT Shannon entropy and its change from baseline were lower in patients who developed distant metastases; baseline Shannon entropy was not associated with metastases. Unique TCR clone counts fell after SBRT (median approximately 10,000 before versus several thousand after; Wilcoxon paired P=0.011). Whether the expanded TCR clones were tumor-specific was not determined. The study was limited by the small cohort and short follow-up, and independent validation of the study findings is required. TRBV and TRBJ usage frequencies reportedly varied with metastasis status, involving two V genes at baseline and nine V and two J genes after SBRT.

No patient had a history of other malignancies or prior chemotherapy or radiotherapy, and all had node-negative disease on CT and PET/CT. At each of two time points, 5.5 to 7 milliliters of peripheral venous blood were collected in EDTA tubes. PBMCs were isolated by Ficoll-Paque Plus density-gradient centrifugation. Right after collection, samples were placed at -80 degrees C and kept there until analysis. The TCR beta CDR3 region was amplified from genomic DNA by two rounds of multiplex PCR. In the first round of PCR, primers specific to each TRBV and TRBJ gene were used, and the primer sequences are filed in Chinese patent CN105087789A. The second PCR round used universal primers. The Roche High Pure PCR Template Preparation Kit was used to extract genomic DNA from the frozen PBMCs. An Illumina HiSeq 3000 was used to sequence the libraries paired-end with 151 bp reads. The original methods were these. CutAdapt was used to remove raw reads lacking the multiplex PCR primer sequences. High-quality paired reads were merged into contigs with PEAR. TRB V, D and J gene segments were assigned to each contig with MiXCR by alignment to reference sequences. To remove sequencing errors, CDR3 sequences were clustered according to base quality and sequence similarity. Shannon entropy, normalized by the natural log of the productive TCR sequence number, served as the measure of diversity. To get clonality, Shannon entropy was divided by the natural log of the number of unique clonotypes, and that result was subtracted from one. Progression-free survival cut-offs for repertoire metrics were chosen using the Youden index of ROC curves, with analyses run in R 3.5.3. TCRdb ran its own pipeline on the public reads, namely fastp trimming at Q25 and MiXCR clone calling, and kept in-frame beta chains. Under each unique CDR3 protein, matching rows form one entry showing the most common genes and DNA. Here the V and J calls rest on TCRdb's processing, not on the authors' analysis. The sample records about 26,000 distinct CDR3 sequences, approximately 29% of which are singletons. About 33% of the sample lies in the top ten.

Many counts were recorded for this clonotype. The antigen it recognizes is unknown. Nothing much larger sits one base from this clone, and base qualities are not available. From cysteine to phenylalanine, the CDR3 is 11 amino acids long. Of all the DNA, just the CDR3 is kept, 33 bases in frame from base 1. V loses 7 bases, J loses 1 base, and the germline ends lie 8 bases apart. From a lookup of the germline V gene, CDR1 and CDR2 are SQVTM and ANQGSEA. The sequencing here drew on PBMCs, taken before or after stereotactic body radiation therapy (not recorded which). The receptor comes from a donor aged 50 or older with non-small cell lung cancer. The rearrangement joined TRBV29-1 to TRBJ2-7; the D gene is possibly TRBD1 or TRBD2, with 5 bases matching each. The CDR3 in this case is CSGGVSYEQYF. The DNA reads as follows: TGCAGCGGAGGGGTTTCCTACGAGCAGTACTTC.